Sequencing of this TCR beta chain was carried out in a study of technical replicates of blood from several donors. Germline loops: CDR1 MNHEY, CDR2 SMNVEV (reference sequence). There are 13 residues in the CDR3. Trimming cost V 6 bases and J 6 bases, with 13 bases left between them. The repertoire was sequenced with immunoSEQ multiplex PCR; TCRdb's copy has only in-frame clones and lacks some. The table shows tens of thousands of clones, with less than 99% occurring only once. The sequencing input was T cells isolated from PBMCs. The TCR was taken from a human donor in good health. The rearrangement links TRBV27 to TRBJ2-3; no reliable D call. The CDR3, as DNA: TGTGCCAGCAGCCACAGTTTTGGCGATACGCAGTATTTT. Protein: CASSHSFGDTQYF.